Shown below are 6 T cell receptor beta chains from a single sample sequenced in a study of T-cell reconstitution after alpha-beta-depleted transplantation in children (dated by TCRdb to 2016 to 2017). The method behind the library was PCR. The reads were generated on an Illumina HiSeq 2500. TCR libraries were prepared with molecular barcoding, using unique molecular identifiers to normalize TCRbeta repertoire quantification. TCRdb reprocessed the public reads (quality trimming at Q25 with fastp, clone calling with MiXCR) and kept in-frame beta chains. Each record represents a unique CDR3 protein, reported with the most common genes and DNA among its rows. The sample contains about 600,000 distinct CDR3 sequences, roughly 24% of them found a single time. Approximately 14% of the sample comes from the top ten. According to the study, the label for this sample's treatment or condition signals: allogeneic hematopoietic cell transplantation with graft depleted of TCRalphabeta T cells and CD19 B cells.

Here the sequenced sample was PBMCs, mostly from graft donor cells, taken 360 days after TCRalphabeta/CD19-depleted stem cell transplant. These receptors all stem from a boy in the first two years of life who had a stem cell transplant for acute myeloid leukemia, so the T cells may come from the graft donor.

J is TRBJ2-1 and V is TRBV27; TRBD1 aligns across 8 bases. With V trimmed by 6 bases and J by 6 bases, 10 bases remained unmatched. This CDR3 has 15 amino acids. Germline loops: CDR1 MNHEY, CDR2 SMNVEV (reference sequence). The CDR3 bases are TGTGCCAGCAGCCCCAGGGGGCAGATGGTCAATGAGCAGTTCTTC. Protein: CASSPRGQMVNEQFF.

The genes are TRBV7-8 and TRBJ2-3; a weak D match, TRBD1 (6 bases). The length of the CDR3 is 15 residues. Germline CDR1 reads SGHVS; CDR2 reads FQNEAQ. The V end lost 5 bases, the J end lost 4 bases, and 16 bases lay between the germline ends. The CDR3 DNA sequence: TGTGCCAGCAGCACCCGGAGATACAGGGCAGATACGCAGTATTTT. Protein: CASSTRRYRADTQYF.

This clonotype was seen at least ten times. The CDR3 DNA reads TGTGCCAGCAGTGAATCTATCCGGGGGGCAACTGAAGCTTTCTTT. Translating it yields CASSESIRGATEAFF. The chain combines TRBV25-1 with TRBJ1-1; a weak D match, TRBD1 (6 bases). The V gene's germline CDR1 is MGHDK and CDR2 SYGVNS. This CDR3 has 15 residues. The ends were cut back, 1 base at V and 5 bases at J, with 14 bases in the middle.

The V gene is TRBV5-1, the J gene TRBJ2-3; perhaps TRBD2 as D (6 bases). The CDR3 totals 14 residues. Trimming left V 1 base short and J 4 bases short, with 10 bases between. Per germline, CDR1 SGHRS and CDR2 YFSETQ. This chain's CDR3 is CASSLQRVPDTQYF. The CDR3 region has the DNA TGCGCCAGCAGCTTGCAGCGGGTCCCAGATACGCAGTATTTT.

This chain uses TRBV24-1 with TRBJ2-3; D unclear. This CDR3 comprises 13 residues. CDR1 KGHDR and CDR2 SFDVKD come from the germline V gene. Trimming took 7 bases from V and 2 from J, leaving 9 bases between them. The CDR3 nucleotides are TGTGCCACCAGCCTTCGGCCCACAGATACGCAGTATTTT. This gives the protein CATSLRPTDTQYF.

This clonotype was found many times. V is TRBV9 and J is TRBJ2-1, with TRBD2 matching over 9 bases. Germline CDR1 reads SGDLS; CDR2 reads YYNGEE. The CDR3 is 15 residues long. V shed 2 bases, J shed 4 bases, and the junction held 4 bases outside the gene matches. CDR3 protein: CASSVTGLAYNEQFF. DNA for the CDR3: TGTGCCAGCAGCGTCACGGGACTAGCTTACAATGAGCAGTTCTTC.